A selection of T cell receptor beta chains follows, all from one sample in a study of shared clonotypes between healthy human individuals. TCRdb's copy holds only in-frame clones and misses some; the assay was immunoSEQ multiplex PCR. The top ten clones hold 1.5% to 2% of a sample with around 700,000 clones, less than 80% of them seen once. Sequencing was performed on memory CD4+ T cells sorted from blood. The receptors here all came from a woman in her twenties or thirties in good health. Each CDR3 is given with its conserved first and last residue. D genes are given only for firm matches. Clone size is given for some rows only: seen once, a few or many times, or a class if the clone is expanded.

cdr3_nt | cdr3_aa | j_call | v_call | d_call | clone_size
TGTGCCAGCAGCTTAATGCAGGGGAAAGTGAACACTGAAGCTTTCTTT | CASSLMQGKVNTEAFF | TRBJ1-1 | TRBV7-6 | NA | NA
TGTGCCAGTAGTATTAGGCCCCAGGGAATCACAGATACGCAGTATTTT | CASSIRPQGITDTQYF | TRBJ2-3 | TRBV19 | NA | NA
TGTGCCAGCAGTTTAATAGCGGACAATCAGCCCCAGCATTTT | CASSLIADNQPQHF | TRBJ1-5 | TRBV28 | NA | NA
TGTGCCAGCAGCTTTACAGGGGCGACCTACGAGCAGTACTTC | CASSFTGATYEQYF | TRBJ2-7 | TRBV11-2 | TRBD1 | NA
TGCAGCGTGATGGCAGGGAGCTCCTACGAGCAGTACTTC | CSVMAGSSYEQYF | TRBJ2-7 | TRBV29-1 | NA | NA
TGTGCCACCCAACCCGGACAGGGCCTTAACACCGGGGAGCTGTTTTTT | CATQPGQGLNTGELFF | TRBJ2-2 | TRBV19 | TRBD1 | once
TGCGCCAGCAGCCGGGACGGGACATTCCAAGAGACCCAGTACTTC | CASSRDGTFQETQYF | TRBJ2-5 | TRBV5-1 | NA | NA
TGTGCCAGCAGTGTCTATCAGGTGGGAGATACGCAGTATTTT | CASSVYQVGDTQYF | TRBJ2-3 | TRBV2 | NA | NA
TGTGCCAGTAGTATAGCTCTGGGACATAGGAACACTGAAGCTTTCTTT | CASSIALGHRNTEAFF | TRBJ1-1 | TRBV19 | NA | few
TGTGCCAGCAGCCAGTACCTCCGTAGCAATGAGCAGTTCTTC | CASSQYLRSNEQFF | TRBJ2-1 | TRBV7-2 | NA | NA
TGTGCCAGCAGGAAAGGACAGGGCCCCTATGGCTACACCTTC | CASRKGQGPYGYTF | TRBJ1-2 | TRBV5-6 | TRBD1 | NA
TGTGCCAGCACTCCTTGGGGGGGCTACATCTACGAGCAGTACTTC | CASTPWGGYIYEQYF | TRBJ2-7 | TRBV28 | NA | NA
TGTGCCAGCAGCGTAGACATAGGTTCAAACACCGGGGAGCTGTTTTTT | CASSVDIGSNTGELFF | TRBJ2-2 | TRBV9 | NA | NA
TGTGCCAGCAGCTTGGATCCGGGACAGAAGACTGAAGCTTTCTTT | CASSLDPGQKTEAFF | TRBJ1-1 | TRBV5-4 | TRBD1 | NA
TGTGCCAGCAGTCGCTATAGCAATCAGCCCCAGCATTTT | CASSRYSNQPQHF | TRBJ1-5 | TRBV28 | NA | NA
TGCGCCAGCAGCCATCCTCAGGGGGCTAATGAAAAACTGTTTTTT | CASSHPQGANEKLFF | TRBJ1-4 | TRBV4-1 | TRBD1 | NA
TGCGCCAGCAGCTTGCAGGGACCCTACGAGCAGTACTTC | CASSLQGPYEQYF | TRBJ2-7 | TRBV5-1 | NA | NA
TGCGCCAGCAGCCACGACCCGAGGCTAGCGGGAGGATCCTACAATGAGCAGTTCTTC | CASSHDPRLAGGSYNEQFF | TRBJ2-1 | TRBV4-1 | TRBD2 | NA
TGTGCCAGCAGCTTAGCGCGCAGGACTAGCGGGAGTAAGAATGAGCAGTTCTTC | CASSLARRTSGSKNEQFF | TRBJ2-1 | TRBV7-8 | TRBD2 | NA
TGTGCCATCAAGAAGGACTCGACTAGCGATACGCAGTATTTT | CAIKKDSTSDTQYF | TRBJ2-3 | TRBV10-3 | TRBD2 | NA
TGTGCCAGCAGCCCAGACTCTGGAAACACCATATATTTT | CASSPDSGNTIYF | TRBJ1-3 | TRBV7-9 | NA | many
TGCGCCAGCAGCCAAGAACTAGCGGGAGGACCGCCCTACAATGAGCAGTTCTTC | CASSQELAGGPPYNEQFF | TRBJ2-1 | TRBV4-1 | TRBD2 | few
TGTGCCAGCAGTTTATGGGGGCGCAAGGACGAGCAGTACTTC | CASSLWGRKDEQYF | TRBJ2-7 | TRBV28 | NA | NA
TGCGCCAGCAGCGAAACGACGGAGGCAGCAGATACGCAGTATTTT | CASSETTEAADTQYF | TRBJ2-3 | TRBV5-1 | NA | NA
TGTGCCATCAGTGAGCCGCCCCAGACAGATGAAGCTTTCTTT | CAISEPPQTDEAFF | TRBJ1-1 | TRBV10-3 | NA | NA
TGTGCCAGCGCCCCTCTGTTCTACAATGAGCAGTTCTTC | CASAPLFYNEQFF | TRBJ2-1 | TRBV5-4 | NA | NA
TGTGCCAGCAGTTTTGAGGGGTACGGGGAGCAGTACTTC | CASSFEGYGEQYF | TRBJ2-7 | TRBV27 | NA | few
TGCGCCAGCACCCCCGGGACAGCCACAGATACGCAGTATTTT | CASTPGTATDTQYF | TRBJ2-3 | TRBV5-1 | TRBD1 | NA
TGCGCCAGCAGCCATGGTACTAGCGGATTCAACAATGAGCAGTTCTTC | CASSHGTSGFNNEQFF | TRBJ2-1 | TRBV4-1 | TRBD2 | NA
TGTGCCAGCAGCTTAACTAGCGGGAGGGAGGGTGAGCAGTTCTTC | CASSLTSGREGEQFF | TRBJ2-1 | TRBV7-7 | TRBD2 | NA
TGTGCCAGCAGTCTTTCCGGGACTAGCGGGAGTTACGAGCAGTACTTC | CASSLSGTSGSYEQYF | TRBJ2-7 | TRBV28 | TRBD2 | NA
TGTGCCAGCAGTGGGTCAGACAGGGGGCTGGACGAGCAGTACTTC | CASSGSDRGLDEQYF | TRBJ2-7 | TRBV2 | TRBD1 | few